This TCR beta chain originates from a study of yellow fever vaccine responses in identical twins. Study-level results: Twins reportedly had a vaccine T cell response that seemed partly convergent, partly personalized.

V was pared by 3 bases and J by 1 base, with 10 bases between. CDR3 length equals 14 residues. The germline V gene has CDR1 SGHVS and CDR2 FNYEAQ. Via MiXCR, TCRdb re-called the RT-PCR reads, giving one row per CDR3 protein. The sample carries roughly 4,800 distinct CDR3 sequences, over 65% recorded once. This clonotype was counted only a few times. The antigen is undetermined. This sequence joins TRBV7-6 and TRBJ2-7; unclear D gene. The sequencing used T cells from blood (PBMCs), unsorted or a sorted subset (not recorded which), collected before or after yellow fever vaccination (not recorded which). This receptor was identified in a woman aged 18-30 years who received the yellow fever vaccine. The DNA of the CDR3 is TGTGCCAGCAGCTTCATGCTGGGTTCCTACGAGCAGTACTTC. It is translated as CASSFMLGSYEQYF.